The entry that follows covers one TCR beta chain sequence. Its antigen is not yet known. Relative to the germline gene, one junction end is altered; a read error may explain this. This specimen belongs to a study of T cells in localized non-small cell lung cancer (dated by TCRdb to 2020 to 2022). With regard to the full study: The study examined T cell repertoires in a few hundred patients with early-stage NSCLC and compared tumors with uninvolved tumor-adjacent lungs. The cohort was made up of approximately 250 treatment-naive NSCLC patients whose localized lung tumors had been resected. NSCLC patients had a mean age of approximately 66 years, and 129 were male and over 85 female.

At diagnosis, peripheral blood, uninvolved tumor-adjacent lung and tumor were collected and were preserved as a mix of fresh-frozen and FFPE material. Blood samples were analyzed as peripheral blood mononuclear cells for TCR repertoire profiling. TCR beta CDR3 regions were sequenced from DNA using the immunoSEQ Assay. In the source study's methods: T cell density was computed as TCR beta template counts normalized to usable DNA estimated by amplifying housekeeping genes. Using the preseqR package, richness was estimated by extrapolating to 120,000 templates for tissue samples and 400,000 templates for PBMC samples. Clonality was taken to be one minus Pielou's evenness. Tissue-enriched TCRs were identified by differential abundance testing using productive amino-acid clonotypes, minimum total count 5 and alpha 0.1. Repertoire overlap between compartments was quantified with the Jaccard Index and Morisita Overlap Index. GLIPH clustered TCR beta CDR3s with public tetramer-defined viral CDR3s; viral motifs required at least three viral sequences plus V-gene enrichment. Sourced from immuneACCESS, this table was stored by TCRdb with only in-frame sequences that have V and J called. A share of the clones is absent; for the studies checked, an unresolved V gene accounts for under half, and the remainder has no known explanation. V, J and clone size reflect that table, while D and trimming were determined from the DNA. The sample table contains about 33,000 clones; only one count was recorded for approximately 92% of them. 2% to 2.5% of the sample lies in the top ten.

Overall study outcomes, separate from this receptor: A median of about 61 of the top 100 tumor clones turned up in the paired uninvolved adjacent lung, and 25 to 35 of those clones also ranked among the top 100 of that same adjacent lung. Longer overall survival was associated with higher blood T cell density, whereas shorter survival was associated with higher adjacent-lung clonality. Because the study design was exploratory, TCR variables were selected using unadjusted p-values without false-discovery rate correction. The highest T cell clonality was observed in uninvolved tumor-adjacent lung, where clonality exceeded that of tumor, suggesting that antigenic responses were more focused in uninvolved tumor-adjacent lung. Because multi-region tumor sequencing was not done, intratumor heterogeneity could not be ruled out.

CDR3 length: 14 amino acids, cysteine to phenylalanine. Only CDR3 DNA remains: 42 bases, in frame from the first base. The germline V gene (reference sequence) provides CDR1 MNHNY and CDR2 SVGAGI. In this chain, TRBV6-6 is recombined with TRBJ2-7, with no confident D gene call. The starting material was peripheral blood, obtained before any cancer treatment. The receptor was isolated from a female donor older than 55 with stage I lung adenocarcinoma. The DNA sequence follows: TGTGCCACCAGTTTAAGCCCTTGGCCCTACGAGCAGTACTTC. Translated, it gives CATSLSPWPYEQYF.